This entry lists 22 T cell receptor beta chains sequenced from one sample in a study of OX40 agonist ivuxolimab in advanced cancers. Method: immunoSEQ multiplex PCR; TCRdb's copy keeps in-frame clones and lacks some. The table shows about 91,000 clones, with 65% to 90% occurring only once. Sequences were derived from CD4+ or CD8+ T cells sorted from blood, sampled in a trial of the OX40 agonist ivuxolimab. The receptors stem from an adult with an advanced solid tumor such as melanoma, head and neck, liver or kidney cancer.

This chain uses TRBV7-3 with TRBJ2-1, with D perhaps assigned TRBD1 or TRBD2 (5 bases each). The CDR3 has 15 amino acids. Germline V lookup: CDR1 SGHTA, CDR2 FQGTGA. The V gene lost 3 bases and the J gene lost 1 base, with 10 bases spanning the gap. The CDR3 spells CASSLWGSSYNEQFF. The CDR3 region has the DNA TGTGCCAGCAGCTTGTGGGGGAGTTCCTACAATGAGCAGTTCTTC.

This chain uses TRBV19 with TRBJ2-3; D is possibly TRBD1 or TRBD2 (5 bases each). V was cut by 9 bases and J by 2 bases, with 15 bases left in between. Germline V CDR1 and CDR2: LNHDA, SQIVND (reference sequence). The CDR3 is 14 amino acids. The CDR3 loop reads CASHRGGYTDTQYF. CDR3 nucleotides: TGTGCCAGCCACCGGGGCGGTTACACAGATACGCAGTATTTT. Together with reference TRBV19 and TRBJ2-3, the CDR3 gives the full variable domain: DGGITQSPKYLFRKEGQNVTLSCEQNLNHDAMYWYRQDPGQGLRLIYYSQIVNDFQKGDIAEGYSVSREKKESFPLTVTSAQKNPTAFYLCASHRGGYTDTQYFGPGTRLTVL.

This chain links TRBV19 with TRBJ1-1; 9 nucleotides match TRBD1. The CDR3 consists of 13 residues. Looked up from germline, CDR1 is LNHDA and CDR2 is SQIVND (reference sequence). J gave up 3 bases and V 9 bases, and 5 bases lay outside the gene matches. DNA of the CDR3: TGTGCCAGCAACGACAGGGGGGACACTGAAGCTTTCTTT. Its translation: CASNDRGDTEAFF.

DNA of the CDR3: TGTGCCAGCACCGACCAGGGGGATGGCTACACCTTC. This translates into CASTDQGDGYTF. The chain couples TRBV6-1 to TRBJ1-2; 7 nucleotides line up with TRBD1. J lost 6 bases, V lost 7 bases, and 5 bases had no gene match. The CDR3 runs 12 residues. Germline V gives CDR1 MNHNS, CDR2 SASEGT.

The V call is TRBV6-5, the J call TRBJ2-2, with 7 bases fitting TRBD2. The ends lost 4 bases at V and 5 bases at J; junction bases unmatched: 7. The CDR3 consists of 15 residues. The germline gives CDR1 MNHEY, CDR2 SVGAGI. This CDR3 reads CASSWTSLGTGELFF. CDR3 nucleotides: TGTGCCAGCAGTTGGACTAGTTTGGGTACCGGGGAGCTGTTTTTT.

The chain links TRBV12-2 to TRBJ1-1. TRBV12-2 is a documented pseudogene. The CDR3 loop spans 14 amino acids. CDR3 sequence: CASRSRLDREGAFF. The CDR3 DNA is TGTGCAAGTCGCTCCCGACTAGACAGGGAGGGAGCTTTCTTT.

The chain has TRBV2 and TRBJ2-1; 13 positions match TRBD2. Losses at the gene ends were 8 bases for V and 6 bases for J; bases not matched to a gene: 4. Germline CDR1 is SNHLY and CDR2 is FYNNEI. The CDR3 runs to 14 residues. The CDR3 region is CASQTSGRINEQFF. Written as DNA, the CDR3 is TGTGCCAGCCAGACTAGCGGGAGGATCAATGAGCAGTTCTTC.

The V call is TRBV5-6, the J call TRBJ1-6, with a tentative D call TRBD1 (5 bases). V was trimmed by 7 bases and J by 10 bases, leaving 15 bases between them. In germline, CDR1 is SGHDT, CDR2 YYEEEE. The CDR3 has 13 residues. In DNA, the CDR3 is TGTGCCAGCTTCCGGGACTCGGGATCACCCCTCCACTTT. The encoded protein is CASFRDSGSPLHF.

The chain couples TRBV6-1 to TRBJ2-3; 9 bases are shared with TRBD2. V trimming: 2 bases; J trimming: 4 bases; junction bases outside the gene matches: 7. Germline CDR1 and CDR2: MNHNS and SASEGT. This CDR3 region has 16 residues. Written as DNA, the CDR3 is TGTGCCAGCAGTGAAATCGGCGGGAGGGTCCCAGATACGCAGTATTTT. This codes for CASSEIGGRVPDTQYF.

V is TRBV5-1 and J is TRBJ1-1; D is perhaps TRBD1 (5 bases). The CDR3 length is 14 residues. The germline V gene encodes CDR1 SGHRS and CDR2 YFSETQ. V lost 5 bases and J lost 3, with 14 bases in between. CDR3 coding DNA: TGCGCCAGCAGTCCACTCCCCAGGGACACTGAAGCTTTCTTT. Encoded protein: CASSPLPRDTEAFF. The full variable domain, in which reference TRBV5-1 and TRBJ1-1 provide the parts outside the CDR3, is KAGVTQTPRYLIKTRGQQVTLSCSPISGHRSVSWYQQTPGQGLQFLFEYFSETQRNKGNFPGRFSGRQFSNSRSEMNVSTLELGDSALYLCASSPLPRDTEAFFGQGTRLTVV.

The table lists this clone with a count of one. The chain combines TRBV2 with TRBJ2-5; D perhaps matches TRBD2 (6 bases). Germline values: CDR1 SNHLY, CDR2 FYNNEI. This CDR3 region has 14 residues. Trimming took off 8 bases at V and 5 bases at J, with 18 bases between the two ends. This chain's CDR3 is CASELGVAVETQYF. CDR3 sequence (DNA): TGTGCCAGCGAATTAGGGGTAGCGGTGGAGACCCAGTACTTC.

The chain couples TRBV2 to TRBJ1-1; unclear D gene. V was cut by 3 bases and J by 5 bases, with 16 bases left in between. The CDR3 sequence is 15 residues long. Germline assignment: CDR1 SNHLY and CDR2 FYNNEI. Here the CDR3 DNA reads TGTGCCAGCAGTGAGGCTCGACTACTAGGAACTGAAGCTTTCTTT. Its protein is CASSEARLLGTEAFF.

The chain has TRBV5-4 and TRBJ2-5; 10 bases are a match to TRBD2. The V gene's germline CDR1 is SGHNT and CDR2 YYREEE (reference sequence). Trimming at V came to 0 bases and at J to 4 bases, leaving 3 bases not matched to a gene. This CDR3 is built from 15 residues. The CDR3 DNA reads TGTGCCAGCAGCTTGGCCTCTAGCGGGGGAGAGACCCAGTACTTC. It translates to CASSLASSGGETQYF.

The rearrangement links TRBV11-3 to TRBJ2-3, with a tentative D call TRBD1 (7 bases). Germline V gene lookup returns CDR1 SGHNT and CDR2 YENEEA. The CDR3 is made up of 15 amino acids. Deletions cut 5 bases from V and 0 bases from J, with 12 bases between. CDR3 sequence: CASSQTGTSTDTQYF. The CDR3 DNA follows: TGTGCCAGCAGCCAGACAGGGACTAGCACAGATACGCAGTATTTT.

This rearrangement joins TRBV6-5 to TRBJ2-1, with D tentatively TRBD2 (6 bases). The CDR3 loop spans 15 amino acids. The germline V and J ends were trimmed by 0 bases and 12 bases, with 18 bases remaining between them. Per the germline V gene, CDR1 is MNHEY and CDR2 is SVGAGI. This CDR3 reads CASSYSAGAGSRQFF. As DNA, the CDR3 is TGTGCCAGCAGTTACTCTGCCGGGGCGGGAAGTAGGCAGTTCTTC.

The chain recombines TRBV14 with TRBJ2-7; D is uncertain. V dropped 4 bases and J dropped 2 bases, with 12 bases sitting between them. Per germline, CDR1 SGHDN and CDR2 FVKESK. The CDR3 sequence is 14 residues long. Here the CDR3 reads CASSPQSAAYEQYF. The CDR3 DNA is TGTGCCAGCAGCCCCCAGAGCGCCGCCTACGAGCAGTACTTC.

The chain employs TRBV6-1 and TRBJ2-4; TRBD2 agrees at 8 bases. This CDR3 is 16 amino acids long. Germline CDR1 reads MNHNS; CDR2 reads SASEGT. The V and J ends lost 3 bases and 4 bases, in that order; junction bases with no gene match: 8. This CDR3 is CASSDLSTSGKNIQYF. The CDR3 DNA reads as TGTGCCAGCAGTGACCTCTCAACTAGCGGAAAAAACATTCAGTACTTC.

V and J are TRBV10-1 and TRBJ2-1; possible D gene TRBD2, 6 bases. Germline V gene sequence: CDR1 WNHNN, CDR2 SYGVQD (reference sequence). Deletions cut 0 bases from V and 12 bases from J, with 9 bases between. The CDR3 covers 12 residues. Here the CDR3 reads CASSESGGVQFF. As DNA, the CDR3 is TGCGCCAGCAGTGAGTCCGGGGGTGTGCAGTTCTTC.

This clone came up once. This chain links TRBV29-1 with TRBJ2-2, with 8 bases identical to TRBD2. Germline V lookup: CDR1 SQVTM, CDR2 ANQGSEA. V dropped 6 bases and J dropped 0; count of bases not matched to a gene: 12. The CDR3 covers 17 residues. CDR3 loop: CSVRSFSGASNTGELFF. CDR3 bases: TGCAGCGTCCGTTCCTTTAGCGGGGCCTCGAACACCGGGGAGCTGTTTTTT.

The genes are TRBV11-3 and TRBJ2-5; possible D gene TRBD2, 5 bases. The germline CDR1 and CDR2 sequences are SGHNT and YENEEA. The CDR3 is 14 residues long. Trimming cost V 2 bases and J 1 base, with 8 bases left between them. CDR3 amino acids: CASSLSGSQETQYF. The DNA for the CDR3 is TGTGCCAGCAGCTTATCGGGGTCCCAAGAGACCCAGTACTTC.

The chain combines TRBV28 with TRBJ2-1; 9 bases match TRBD2. Trimming removed 3 bases from V and 8 bases from J; junction bases left unmatched: 5. There are 14 residues in the CDR3. From germline, CDR1 is MDHEN and CDR2 SYDVKM. The CDR3 nucleotides are TGTGCCAGCAGTTTTGTTAGCGGGAGCGATGAGCAGTTCTTC. Residues: CASSFVSGSDEQFF.

The chain joins TRBV5-1 to TRBJ1-4, with D possibly matching TRBD1 (5 bases). Per germline, CDR1 SGHRS and CDR2 YFSETQ. V was clipped by 0 bases and J by 7 bases, with 16 bases between them. This CDR3 region has 16 residues. CDR3 nucleotides: TGCGCCAGCAGCTTGGCTCCCGGGACGTTGGGTGAAAAACTGTTTTTT. Its translation: CASSLAPGTLGEKLFF.